This note documents a single TCR beta chain sequence. V was pared by 10 bases and J by 6 bases, with 10 bases between. This CDR3 contains 11 residues. RNA transcripts served as the template for amplifying TCR beta CDR3 regions. The TCR CDR3 first-round RT-PCR relied on the HTBI primer set. TCRdb used MiXCR to reprocess the multiplex PCR reads, holding one entry per CDR3 protein. The repertoire holds roughly 570,000 distinct CDR3 sequences, with roughly 46% as singletons. The record originates from a study of T cells in Graves' hyperthyroidism and ophthalmopathy. The clonotype was recovered from a woman aged 18 to 35 with Graves' hyperthyroidism. The gene calls are TRBV12-3 or TRBV12-4 and TRBJ2-1; D is undetermined. Sequenced input: peripheral blood or thyroid tissue (not recorded which). CDR3 in DNA: TGTGCCAACAGCCGCTTCAATGAGCAGTTCTTC. Its translation is CANSRFNEQFF.